Listed here are 29 T cell receptor beta chains from one sample, sequenced in a study of Ad26.COV2.S vaccination and SARS-CoV-2 variants. Only in-frame clones appear in the TCRdb table, and some are missing; sequencing was by immunoSEQ multiplex PCR. The profile shows about 400,000 clones, 80% to 90% of them singletons. Treatment defined: around 19 received Ad26.COV2.S at low or high dose, single or two shots; about five received placebo; per-sample allocation not given. Day 63 after the first vaccine or placebo injection was the time point for sampling. The specimen comprised peripheral blood, sampled in a trial of Ad26.COV2.S vaccine versus placebo. The receptor set was obtained from a person aged 18-60 years who received the Ad26.COV2.S COVID-19 vaccine or a placebo.

This chain uses TRBV18 with TRBJ1-2; the D is unclear. V lost 2 bases, J lost 4 bases, and 8 bases lay in between. The CDR3 extends over 13 amino acids. Germline CDR1 reads KGHSH; CDR2 reads LQKENI. The CDR3 bases are TGTGCCAGCTCACCAATTTCCCCCTATGGCTACACCTTC. Protein: CASSPISPYGYTF.

The chain couples TRBV7-2 to TRBJ2-1, with a weak D call TRBD1 (6 bases). CDR3 length: 17 residues. Germline assignment: CDR1 SGHTA and CDR2 FQGNSA. V lost 6 bases to trimming and J lost 3 bases, with 21 bases between them. The CDR3 protein is CASSSAPRGVGYNEQFF. DNA for the CDR3: TGTGCCAGCAGTTCAGCCCCCAGGGGTGTCGGCTACAATGAGCAGTTCTTC.

The sample holds a few counts of this clone. The chain carries TRBV15 and TRBJ2-1, with 8 positions matching TRBD1. Unmatched junction bases numbered 9, after V lost 1 base and J lost 4 bases. This CDR3 is built from 17 residues. The germline CDR1 and CDR2 sequences are LNHNV and YYDKDF (reference sequence). The CDR3 bases are TGTGCCACCAGCAGAGGACTTGTGACAGGGGCTTACAATGAGCAGTTCTTC. Its protein product is CATSRGLVTGAYNEQFF.

The gene calls are TRBV7-9 and TRBJ2-1; the match to TRBD2 covers 10 bases. The CDR3 extends over 15 amino acids. The junction had 4 bases not matched to a gene; V was cut back by 4 bases and J by 4 bases. Germline values: CDR1 SEHNR, CDR2 FQNEAQ (reference sequence). The CDR3 loop reads CASSSLAGGYNEQFF. CDR3 DNA sequence: TGTGCCAGCAGCTCCTTAGCGGGGGGTTACAATGAGCAGTTCTTC.

V and J are TRBV3-1 (or the pseudogene TRBV3-2) and TRBJ1-1; 9 positions match TRBD1. V was clipped by 5 bases and J by 9 bases; unmatched bases: 10. This CDR3 is 14 amino acids long. Germline V gives CDR1 LGHDT, CDR2 YNNKEL (reference sequence). CDR3 sequence (DNA): TGTGCCAGCAGCATCCGGGACAGGGTTAAGAAAGCTTTCTTT. Amino acids: CASSIRDRVKKAFF.

This chain joins TRBV10-2 and TRBJ1-5, with D perhaps matching TRBD1 (5 bases). The V and J ends lost 10 bases and 4 bases respectively, with 14 bases between them. The germline CDR1 and CDR2 sequences are WSHSY and SAAADI. CDR3 length: 13 residues. The CDR3 here is CATQMGGNQPQHF. CDR3 in DNA: TGCGCCACCCAAATGGGGGGTAATCAGCCCCAGCATTTT.

This chain uses TRBV29-1 with TRBJ2-7, with 8 bases aligning to TRBD2. Per germline, CDR1 SQVTM and CDR2 ANQGSEA. This CDR3 spans 13 amino acids. V dropped 5 bases and J dropped 2; count of bases not matched to a gene: 5. The CDR3 sequence: CSVRTGGPYEQYF. The CDR3 DNA follows: TGCAGCGTTAGAACGGGAGGGCCCTACGAGCAGTACTTC.

The DNA of the CDR3 is TGTGCCAGCAGCCGCTCCGGGACAGGGGTGTACGAGCAGTACTTC. Its protein product is CASSRSGTGVYEQYF. The chain employs TRBV5-6 and TRBJ2-7, with 10 bases that match TRBD1. V shed 4 bases and J 4 bases; nucleotides not matched to a gene: 8. Per the germline V gene, CDR1 is SGHDT and CDR2 is YYEEEE. The CDR3 has 15 amino acids.

The V gene is TRBV7-3, the J gene TRBJ2-2; D is possibly TRBD1 (5 bases). Germline V gene sequence: CDR1 SGHTA, CDR2 FQGTGA. Deletions cut 3 bases from V and 8 bases from J, with 7 bases between. The CDR3 length is 12 residues. The CDR3: CASSFQGGELFF. The CDR3 nucleotides are TGTGCCAGCAGCTTTCAGGGAGGGGAGCTGTTTTTT. Full variable domain (outside the CDR3, taken from reference TRBV7-3 and TRBJ2-2): GAGVSQTPSNKVTEKGKYVELRCDPISGHTALYWYRQSLGQGPEFLIYFQGTGAADDSGLPNDRFFAVRPEGSVSTLKIQRTERGDSAVYLCASSFQGGELFFGEGSRLTVL.

This chain joins TRBV19 and TRBJ1-2, with D hard to call. CDR1 is LNHDA, CDR2 SQIVND, per germline (reference sequence). Trimming removed 1 base from V and 8 bases from J, with 8 bases in between. The CDR3 extends over 12 amino acids. The CDR3 sequence is CASSIGLGGYTF. In DNA form, the CDR3 reads TGTGCCAGTAGTATAGGATTGGGAGGCTACACCTTC.

This clone was detected once. V usage is TRBV5-1 and J usage is TRBJ2-3; D is perhaps TRBD2 (5 bases). V lost 0 bases, J lost 5 bases, and 10 bases lay in between. Germline V CDR1 and CDR2: SGHRS, YFSETQ. The CDR3 covers 14 residues. CDR3 sequence: CASSLGGPEDTQYF. As DNA, the CDR3 is TGCGCCAGCAGCTTGGGAGGGCCTGAAGATACGCAGTATTTT.

V and J are TRBV19 and TRBJ1-1; 7 bases line up with TRBD1. Germline loops: CDR1 LNHDA, CDR2 SQIVND (reference sequence). V shed 6 bases, J shed 1 base, and the junction held 8 bases outside the gene matches. The CDR3 spans 15 residues. The CDR3 loop is CASSYSRQGNTEAFF. The CDR3 bases are TGTGCCAGTAGCTACTCGAGACAGGGGAACACTGAAGCTTTCTTT.

As regards this clone: The junction does not match germline at one end; this may be a read error. This rearrangement joins TRBV19 to TRBJ1-6; 7 bases agree with TRBD1. CDR3 length equals 12 residues. Germline V gene data show CDR1 as LNHDA and CDR2 as SQIVND (reference sequence). This CDR3 reads CASSTRTGPRDF. In DNA form, the CDR3 reads TGTGCCAGTAGTACCAGGACAGGACCCAGGGACTTT.

The rearrangement links TRBV12-5 to TRBJ1-5; D is undetermined. Trimming took off 6 bases at V and 1 base at J, with 7 bases between the two ends. In germline, CDR1 is LGHNT, CDR2 FRNRAP. The CDR3 length is 13 residues. The CDR3 is CASGLISNQPQHF. In DNA form, the CDR3 reads TGTGCTAGTGGGTTAATAAGCAATCAGCCCCAGCATTTT.

This chain uses TRBV7-7 with TRBJ2-5; no reliable D call. The CDR3 runs 11 residues. The germline CDR1 and CDR2 sequences are SSHAT and FNYEAQ (reference sequence). The V end was cut by 5 bases, the J end by 4 bases, with 5 bases between. CDR3 region: CASSRRETQYF. The CDR3 DNA sequence: TGTGCCAGCAGCCGACGAGAGACCCAGTACTTC.

The chain uses TRBV2 and TRBJ1-5; D might be TRBD1 (5 bases). The germline CDR1 and CDR2 sequences are SNHLY and FYNNEI. The ends were cut back, 4 bases at V and 7 bases at J, with 11 bases in the middle. This CDR3 spans 13 amino acids. The CDR3, as DNA: TGTGCCAGCAGTGTCCCAGGGACGCAGCCCCAGCATTTT. It codes for CASSVPGTQPQHF.

CDR3 residues: CASSVALGGAGENEQFF. CDR3 coding DNA: TGTGCCAGCAGCGTAGCCCTTGGGGGGGCCGGTGAGAATGAGCAGTTCTTC. The rearrangement links TRBV9 to TRBJ2-1; D may be TRBD2 (7 bases). This CDR3 spans 17 amino acids. CDR1 is SGDLS, CDR2 YYNGEE, per germline. The V end was cut by 0 bases, the J end by 7 bases, with 20 bases between.

The chain is built from TRBV3-1 (or the pseudogene TRBV3-2) and TRBJ2-7; D is possibly TRBD1 (5 bases). CDR1 and CDR2 (germline): LGHDT, YNNKEL (reference sequence). V was trimmed by 1 base and J by 1 base, leaving 8 bases between them. There are 14 residues in the CDR3. CDR3 sequence (DNA): TGTGCCAGCAGCCAAGCAGGGAAGTCCTACGAGCAGTACTTC. This encodes CASSQAGKSYEQYF.

The chain has TRBV6-5 and TRBJ2-3; D possibly matches TRBD1 or TRBD2 (5 bases each). Germline V gene lookup returns CDR1 MNHEY and CDR2 SVGAGI. This CDR3 is 14 amino acids long. V was clipped by 8 bases and J by 4 bases, with 16 bases between them. The CDR3 DNA is TGTGCCAGCTTATCAGGGCCGAGGGCAGATACGCAGTATTTT. Translated: CASLSGPRADTQYF.

The V and J genes are TRBV19 and TRBJ2-7, with 10 bases aligning to TRBD1. CDR3 length equals 16 residues. Trimming took 5 bases from V and 2 from J; bases not matched to a gene: 9. Germline values: CDR1 LNHDA, CDR2 SQIVND (reference sequence). The CDR3 bases are TGTGCCAGTAGTTCACAAGGGGACAGGGGCCCCTACGAGCAGTACTTC. Translating gives CASSSQGDRGPYEQYF.

The chain combines TRBV10-3 with TRBJ2-1; no clear D gene. The CDR3 is 13 residues long. Germline CDR1 ENHRY, CDR2 SYGVKD. V was clipped by 0 bases and J by 6 bases, with 6 bases between them. As DNA, the CDR3 is TGTGCCATCAGTGAGTCAACCCTCAATGAGCAGTTCTTC. It yields the protein CAISESTLNEQFF.

This clone was counted a few times. The same CDR3 arises from other DNA sequences in this sample as well. The V call is TRBV5-4, the J call TRBJ2-1; a possible D gene is TRBD2 (5 bases). Trimming shortened V by 0 bases and J by 3 bases, and 10 bases separated the two germline ends. The CDR3 spans 15 residues. Germline values: CDR1 SGHNT, CDR2 YYREEE (reference sequence). The DNA for the CDR3 is TGTGCCAGCAGCTTGGGGGCGGGCGGCTACAATGAGCAGTTCTTC. It specifies CASSLGAGGYNEQFF.

The chain combines TRBV6-1 with TRBJ1-1; D unclear. Germline CDR1 is MNHNS and CDR2 is SASEGT. The CDR3 totals 12 residues. V dropped 3 bases and J dropped 6 bases, with 8 bases sitting between them. CDR3 amino acids: CASSDRTAEAFF. The CDR3 bases are TGTGCCAGCAGTGATCGCACAGCTGAAGCTTTCTTT.

The V call is TRBV29-1, the J call TRBJ2-5; TRBD1 might be the D (6 bases). Germline CDR1 SQVTM, CDR2 ANQGSEA. V was pared by 7 bases and J by 4 bases, with 16 bases between. The CDR3 has 13 residues. The CDR3 DNA reads TGCAGCGGGTGGACCCAGGGGAGAGAGACCCAGTACTTC. This codes for CSGWTQGRETQYF. Based on the CDR3 plus reference TRBV29-1 and TRBJ2-5, the full variable domain is SAVISQKPSRDICQRGTSLTIQCQVDSQVTMMFWYRQQPGQSLTLIATANQGSEATYESGFVIDKFPISRPNLTFSTLTVSNMSPEDSSIYLCSGWTQGRETQYFGPGTRLLVL.

This chain uses TRBV7-2 with TRBJ1-1, with D perhaps matching TRBD1 (5 bases). The V end lost 6 bases, the J end lost 6 bases, and 14 bases lay between the germline ends. The CDR3 runs to 13 residues. Germline CDR1 SGHTA, CDR2 FQGNSA. CDR3: CASRQTGRPEAFF. The CDR3 nucleotides read TGTGCCAGCAGGCAGACGGGACGGCCTGAAGCTTTCTTT.

This sequence joins TRBV7-3 and TRBJ2-7; D is possibly TRBD1 (5 bases). The CDR3 totals 15 residues. CDR1 SGHTA and CDR2 FQGTGA come from the germline V gene. V was shortened by 5 bases and J by 2 bases, with 16 bases between the two germline ends. As DNA, the CDR3 is TGTGCCAGCAGCCTTGGACAAGCGAGTACCTACGAGCAGTACTTC. It yields the protein CASSLGQASTYEQYF.

This chain connects TRBV6-6 to TRBJ1-2; weak D call: TRBD1 (5 bases). V was shortened by 6 bases and J by 5 bases, with 16 bases between the two germline ends. The CDR3 runs 14 residues. Germline-derived CDR1 and CDR2 are MNHNY and SVGAGI (reference sequence). The CDR3 loop is CASSSDGATYGYTF. CDR3 nucleotides: TGTGCCAGCAGCTCCGATGGGGCCACTTATGGCTACACCTTC.

The J gene is TRBJ2-7, the V gene TRBV9; D is uncertain. CDR1 and CDR2 from the germline V gene are SGDLS and YYNGEE. This CDR3 spans 13 amino acids. V shed 2 bases and J shed 2 bases, with 8 bases lying between them. CDR3 sequence reads: CASSVDQTYEQYF. For the CDR3, the DNA is TGTGCCAGCAGCGTGGATCAGACCTACGAGCAGTACTTC.

This clone was seen only a few times. This chain uses TRBV2 with TRBJ2-7, with 8 nucleotides matching TRBD1. Germline trimming cut 6 bases from V and 3 bases from J; bases unmatched to any gene: 4. The CDR3 runs to 13 residues. The V gene's germline CDR1 is SNHLY and CDR2 FYNNEI. The CDR3 here is CASSRTGIYEQYF. The CDR3, as DNA: TGTGCCAGCAGCAGGACAGGGATCTACGAGCAGTACTTC.